These 27 T cell receptor beta chains originate from one sample sequenced in a study of CD8 T cells in Susac syndrome. Random hexamers primed reverse transcription of 0.5 to 1 ug RNA. TCRdb recomputed calls from the immunoSEQ multiplex PCR reads with MiXCR, one row per CDR3 protein. The profile shows tens of thousands of distinct CDR3 sequences, about 92% of them singletons. The sequenced sample was CD8+ T cells from PBMCs. The receptor set was obtained from a human donor with multiple sclerosis.

This clonotype appeared a single time. The V call is TRBV2, the J call TRBJ1-4; the D is unclear. The length of the CDR3 is 13 residues. Trimming cost V 8 bases and J 0 bases, with 7 bases left between them. The germline V gene encodes CDR1 SNHLY and CDR2 FYNNEI. This CDR3 reads CASEVSTNEKLFF. CDR3 DNA sequence: TGTGCCAGCGAAGTGTCAACTAATGAAAAACTGTTTTTT. The full variable domain, in which reference TRBV2 and TRBJ1-4 provide the parts outside the CDR3, is EPEVTQTPSHQVTQMGQEVILRCVPISNHLYFYWYRQILGQKVEFLVSFYNNEISEKSEIFDDQFSVERPDGSNFTLKIRSTKLEDSAMYFCASEVSTNEKLFFGSGTQLSVL.

The chain joins TRBV5-6 to TRBJ2-7, with D perhaps TRBD2 (5 bases). This CDR3 comprises 12 residues. V lost 2 bases and J 7 bases, leaving 10 bases between the germline ends. The germline CDR1 and CDR2 sequences are SGHDT and YYEEEE. The DNA of the CDR3 is TGTGCCAGCAGCTTAAGTCCGGGAGAGCAGTACTTC. Translating gives CASSLSPGEQYF. The full variable domain, its missing parts supplied by reference TRBV5-6 and TRBJ2-7, is DAGVTQSPTHLIKTRGQQVTLRCSPKSGHDTVSWYQQALGQGPQFIFQYYEEEERQRGNFPDRFSGHQFPNYSSELNVNALLLGDSALYLCASSLSPGEQYFGPGTRLTVT.

The CDR3 protein is CASSPTTGPYEQYF. The CDR3 nucleotides are TGTGCCAGCAGCCCAACGACAGGACCCTACGAGCAGTACTTC. The chain employs TRBV5-4 and TRBJ2-7, with D perhaps TRBD1 (6 bases). Per germline, CDR1 SGHNT and CDR2 YYREEE (reference sequence). The CDR3 has 14 amino acids. V was trimmed by 4 bases and J by 2 bases, leaving 13 bases between them.

This chain connects TRBV29-1 to TRBJ1-2; 9 bases fit TRBD1. The CDR3 runs to 14 residues. The V and J ends lost 3 bases and 4 bases, in that order; junction bases with no gene match: 6. Germline V gives CDR1 SQVTM, CDR2 ANQGSEA. The CDR3: CSVDPGTGSYGYTF. For the CDR3, the DNA is TGCAGCGTTGACCCCGGGACAGGGAGCTATGGCTACACCTTC.

The chain combines TRBV7-3 with TRBJ2-2; no firm D call. Germline CDR1 SGHTA, CDR2 FQGTGA. V was clipped by 2 bases and J by 7 bases, with 5 bases between them. The length of the CDR3 is 12 residues. The CDR3 DNA reads as TGTGCCAGCAGCTTAGGGAACGGGGAGCTGTTTTTT. This codes for CASSLGNGELFF.

V usage is TRBV25-1 and J usage is TRBJ2-2; 8 bases match TRBD1. J gave up 5 bases and V 5 bases, and 16 bases lay outside the gene matches. The CDR3 covers 18 residues. Looked up from germline, CDR1 is MGHDK and CDR2 is SYGVNS. CDR3 protein: CASSQQRAGGIGTGELFF. As DNA, the CDR3 is TGTGCCAGCAGTCAACAGCGGGCAGGGGGCATTGGTACCGGGGAGCTGTTTTTT.

This clonotype appeared once. This chain uses TRBV12-5 with TRBJ2-1, with TRBD2 matching over 8 bases. V dropped 5 bases and J dropped 2; count of bases not matched to a gene: 2. The CDR3 is 14 residues long. From germline, CDR1 is LGHNT and CDR2 FRNRAP. CDR3 loop: CASGHGGAYNEQFF. The CDR3 bases are TGTGCTAGTGGTCACGGGGGGGCCTACAATGAGCAGTTCTTC.

The chain has TRBV7-9 and TRBJ2-1, with a weak D call TRBD2 (5 bases). The germline V gene has CDR1 SEHNR and CDR2 FQNEAQ (reference sequence). Deletions cut 5 bases from V and 3 bases from J, with 14 bases between. The CDR3 covers 15 residues. The CDR3: CASSGNREGYNEQFF. For the CDR3, the DNA is TGTGCCAGCAGCGGGAACCGGGAAGGCTACAATGAGCAGTTCTTC.

The chain's CDR3 is CASSFGYTEAFF. The CDR3 region has the DNA TGTGCCAGCAGCTTTGGATACACTGAAGCTTTCTTT. The rearrangement joins TRBV13 to TRBJ1-1; D remains unclear. Trimming took off 3 bases at V and 3 bases at J, with 5 bases between the two ends. The CDR3 extends over 12 amino acids. The germline gives CDR1 PRHDT, CDR2 FYEKMQ (reference sequence).

The CDR3 bases are TGCAGCGTTGGGCACGACGCTGGAGGCGAAAAACTGTTTTTT. It codes for CSVGHDAGGEKLFF. The chain recombines TRBV29-1 with TRBJ1-4; D remains unclear. CDR3 length: 14 residues. CDR1 is SQVTM and CDR2 is ANQGSEA in the germline V gene. V lost 4 bases to trimming and J lost 8 bases, with 17 bases between them.

The V and J genes are TRBV5-1 and TRBJ1-1, with D perhaps TRBD1 (6 bases). Trimming cost V 0 bases and J 6 bases, with 15 bases left between them. The germline V gene encodes CDR1 SGHRS and CDR2 YFSETQ. The CDR3 loop spans 15 amino acids. The CDR3 DNA reads TGCGCCAGCAGCTTGGATCAGGGGAGAATGCCTGAAGCTTTCTTT. Its translation: CASSLDQGRMPEAFF.

The gene calls are TRBV7-6 and TRBJ1-1, with no clear D. The V end lost 4 bases, the J end lost 3 bases, and 18 bases lay between the germline ends. Germline loops: CDR1 SGHVS, CDR2 FNYEAQ. This CDR3 is 16 amino acids long. The CDR3, as DNA: TGTGCCAGCAGCTCCTTGGGCGAGGGATATGACACTGAAGCTTTCTTT. Translation: CASSSLGEGYDTEAFF. The entire variable domain, with the rest obtained from reference TRBV7-6 and TRBJ1-1, is as follows: GAGVSQSPRYKVTKRGQDVALRCDPISGHVSLYWYRQALGQGPEFLTYFNYEAQQDKSGLPNDRFSAERPEGSISTLTIQRTEQRDSAMYRCASSSLGEGYDTEAFFGQGTRLTVV.

The chain recombines TRBV27 with TRBJ2-7, with D perhaps matching TRBD1 or TRBD2 (5 bases each). CDR1 MNHEY and CDR2 SMNVEV come from the germline V gene (reference sequence). The CDR3 contains 19 residues. The V end lost 6 bases, the J end lost 6 bases, and 33 bases lay between the germline ends. CDR3 sequence (DNA): TGTGCCAGCAGGCCTACCCAGGTTGCCACAAGGGACGGATCAACCGAGCAGTACTTC. Residues: CASRPTQVATRDGSTEQYF.

The chain has TRBV9 and TRBJ2-1, with a tentative D call TRBD2 (6 bases). The CDR3 has 14 amino acids. CDR1 and CDR2 from the germline V gene are SGDLS and YYNGEE. Trimming pared 0 bases from V and 8 bases from J, leaving 12 bases between. CDR3 residues: CASSVGGGIYEQFF. The CDR3 DNA reads as TGTGCCAGCAGCGTAGGAGGAGGGATCTATGAGCAGTTCTTC.

The CDR3 region is CASSGSGEAFF. CDR3 DNA sequence: TGTGCCAGCAGCGGATCTGGTGAAGCTTTCTTT. The chain couples TRBV9 to TRBJ1-1; D ambiguous. The CDR3 has 11 amino acids. In germline, CDR1 is SGDLS, CDR2 YYNGEE. Trimming left V 3 bases short and J 7 bases short, with 7 bases between.

CDR3 nucleotide sequence: TGTGCCAGCAGCCCGACGTCATACGAGCAGTACTTC. Protein product: CASSPTSYEQYF. The chain links TRBV6-5 to TRBJ2-7; the D is unclear. The CDR3 spans 12 residues. Germline-derived CDR1 and CDR2 are MNHEY and SVGAGI. With 6 bases removed from V and 4 bases from J, the gap between germline ends came to 10 bases.

V usage is TRBV3-1 and J usage is TRBJ1-2, with TRBD1 identical over 8 bases. The CDR3 consists of 15 residues. Germline trimming cut 0 bases from V and 2 bases from J; bases unmatched to any gene: 2. Germline-derived CDR1 and CDR2 are LGHDT and YNNKEL (reference sequence). DNA of the CDR3: TGTGCCAGCAGCCAAGAGGGGGACAGGAACTATGGCTACACCTTC. Translated: CASSQEGDRNYGYTF. The variable domain in full, completed from reference TRBV3-1 and TRBJ1-2, reads DTAVSQTPKYLVTQMGNDKSIKCEQNLGHDTMYWYKQDSKKFLKIMFSYNNKELIINETVPNRFSPKSPDKAHLNLHINSLELGDSAVYFCASSQEGDRNYGYTFGSGTRLTVV.

The J gene is TRBJ2-7, the V gene TRBV7-9; 7 positions match TRBD1. The germline gives CDR1 SEHNR, CDR2 FQNEAQ (reference sequence). Losses at the gene ends were 5 bases for V and 2 bases for J; bases not matched to a gene: 6. This CDR3 is built from 14 residues. CDR3 in amino acids: CASSATGVPYEQYF. The CDR3, as DNA: TGTGCCAGCAGCGCCACAGGGGTGCCCTACGAGCAGTACTTC.

This rearrangement joins TRBV30 to TRBJ1-5; D is unresolved. The germline CDR1 and CDR2 sequences are GTSNPN and SVGIG (reference sequence). V was cut by 2 bases and J by 5 bases, with 10 bases left in between. The length of the CDR3 is 13 residues. This chain's CDR3 is CAWSWQDDQPQHF. The DNA of the CDR3 is TGTGCCTGGAGTTGGCAGGATGATCAGCCCCAGCATTTT.

The CDR3 nucleotides are TGCAGTGCCCAGATGGCCCAGCGGGGGGGAAATGAGCAGTTCTTC. It translates to CSAQMAQRGGNEQFF. V is TRBV20-1 and J is TRBJ2-1, with 10 nucleotides matching TRBD2. CDR1 and CDR2 (germline): DFQATT, SNEGSKA (reference sequence). The CDR3 runs to 15 residues. The ends lost 6 bases at V and 7 bases at J; junction bases unmatched: 12.

The CDR3 region is CASSPGQFPNTEAFF. CDR3 in DNA: TGTGCCAGCAGCCCCGGACAGTTTCCGAACACTGAAGCTTTCTTT. The chain has TRBV13 and TRBJ1-1; D possibly corresponds to TRBD1 (6 bases). V was clipped by 5 bases and J by 1 base, with 14 bases between them. Germline-derived CDR1 and CDR2 are PRHDT and FYEKMQ (reference sequence). CDR3 length: 15 residues.

The chain links TRBV25-1 to TRBJ2-4; D is undetermined. The germline CDR1 and CDR2 sequences are MGHDK and SYGVNS. CDR3 length: 11 residues. Trimming removed 5 bases at V and 2 bases at J, with 1 base between. The CDR3 sequence is CASSTKNIQYF. For the CDR3, the DNA is TGTGCCAGCAGTACCAAAAACATTCAGTACTTC.

This clonotype was found once. This rearrangement joins TRBV20-1 to TRBJ1-2; a weak D match, TRBD1 (6 bases). This CDR3 is 13 amino acids long. V gave up 6 bases and J gave up 0 bases, with 11 bases separating them. CDR1 and CDR2 from the germline V gene are DFQATT and SNEGSKA (reference sequence). The CDR3 loop reads CSALDSSNYGYTF. CDR3 DNA sequence: TGCAGTGCCTTGGACAGCTCTAACTATGGCTACACCTTC.

The V and J genes are TRBV7-9 and TRBJ1-1; tentative D call: TRBD1 (6 bases). The V gene's germline CDR1 is SEHNR and CDR2 FQNEAQ (reference sequence). The CDR3 sequence is 15 residues long. V was shortened by 6 bases and J by 5 bases, with 19 bases between the two germline ends. CDR3: CASSPPRGSYTEAFF. The DNA for the CDR3 is TGTGCCAGCAGTCCCCCCAGGGGCTCGTATACTGAAGCTTTCTTT.

V is TRBV14 and J is TRBJ1-6; tentative D call: TRBD1 (5 bases). CDR1 is SGHDN, CDR2 FVKESK, per germline. V was clipped by 4 bases and J by 6 bases, with 16 bases between them. This CDR3 has 16 amino acids. The CDR3 is CASSLRGEGRNSPLHF. DNA for the CDR3: TGTGCCAGCAGCCTACGGGGTGAGGGGCGTAATTCACCCCTCCACTTT.

This chain links TRBV29-1 with TRBJ1-1; D gene ambiguous. Trimming left V 3 bases short and J 4 bases short, with 18 bases between. The CDR3 runs 15 residues. Germline V CDR1 and CDR2: SQVTM, ANQGSEA. CDR3 bases: TGCAGCGTTGATCTACGCAGACCGGGAGGCACTGAAGCTTTCTTT. Protein product: CSVDLRRPGGTEAFF.

The genes are TRBV5-6 and TRBJ1-2; 11 nucleotides agree with TRBD1. CDR1 is SGHDT, CDR2 YYEEEE, per germline. This CDR3 has 14 residues. Trimming cost V 2 bases and J 7 bases; bases outside gene matches: 4. CDR3 bases: TGTGCCAGCAGCTTCGGGACAGGGGGGGGTGGCTACACCTTC. This encodes CASSFGTGGGGYTF.